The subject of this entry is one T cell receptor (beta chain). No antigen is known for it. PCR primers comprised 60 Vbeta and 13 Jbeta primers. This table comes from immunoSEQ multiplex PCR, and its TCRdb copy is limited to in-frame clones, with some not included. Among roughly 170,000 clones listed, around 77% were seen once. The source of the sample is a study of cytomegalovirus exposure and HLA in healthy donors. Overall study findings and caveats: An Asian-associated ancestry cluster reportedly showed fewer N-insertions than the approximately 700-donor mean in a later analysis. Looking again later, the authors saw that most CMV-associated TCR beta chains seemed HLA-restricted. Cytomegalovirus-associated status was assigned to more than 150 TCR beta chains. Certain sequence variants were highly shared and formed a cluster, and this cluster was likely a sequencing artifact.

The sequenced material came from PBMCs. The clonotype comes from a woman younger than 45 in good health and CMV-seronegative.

CDR3 coding DNA: TGTGCTAGTGGGAACCAGGGGAACACTGAAGCTTTCTTT. Translation gives CASGNQGNTEAFF. The chain couples TRBV12-5 to TRBJ1-1; a weak D match, TRBD1 (5 bases). CDR3 length: 13 amino acids. The V gene's germline CDR1 is LGHNT and CDR2 FRNRAP. V lost 6 bases, J lost 1 base, and 9 bases lay in between. The full variable domain, completed using reference TRBV12-5 and TRBJ1-1, is DARVTQTPRHKVTEMGQEVTMRCQPILGHNTVFWYRQTMMQGLELLAYFRNRAPLDDSGMPKDRFSAEMPDATLATLKIQPSEPRDSAVYFCASGNQGNTEAFFGQGTRLTVV.